This T cell receptor (beta chain) was identified during a study of radiotherapy plus CTLA-4 blockade in lung cancer (dated by TCRdb to 2016 to 2018). Context from the whole study: Among the enrolled patients, around 17% had an objective response, and roughly 30% reached disease control. Points the paper makes about the study in general: Increased serum interferon-beta after radiation, together with early dynamic changes in blood T cell clones, were reported to be the strongest predictors of response. After treatment with radiotherapy and ipilimumab, TCR clones that originated in tumors expanded in peripheral blood.

Focal radiation therapy combined with CTLA-4 blockade (ipilimumab) was tested in patients with chemo-refractory metastatic non-small-cell lung cancer. V trim: 6 bases; J trim: 6 bases; unmatched bases: 9. The germline V gene encodes CDR1 SNHLY and CDR2 FYNNEI. Its CDR3 holds 15 amino acids, cysteine through phenylalanine. The only DNA kept is the CDR3, 45 bases in frame from the first base. Comment on this clone: There is no known antigen for this receptor. The sample holds no much larger clone one base away, and base qualities are not on file.

Library prep was done by the immunoSEQ multiplex PCR assay. The table comes from immuneACCESS by way of TCRdb, which keeps in-frame sequences with V and J called. Part of the clones is missing from these tables; in studies checked, under half for an unresolved V gene and the rest for unknown reasons. This sample gives about 73,000 clones in total; roughly 84% of them show up just once. The ten largest clones add up to about 38% of the sample. The sequence derives from a human donor with non-small cell lung cancer that progressed on radiotherapy plus ipilimumab. The V and J genes are TRBV2 and TRBJ2-1; TRBD1 lines up with 9 middle nucleotides. Material: peripheral blood, obtained from a patient treated with radiotherapy plus ipilimumab. In nucleotides, the sequence is TGTGCCAGCAGGGTGGGACAGGGATCCGTCAATGAGCAGTTCTTC. Translated, this gives CASRVGQGSVNEQFF.